This is a list of T cell receptor beta chains from one sample in a study of shared clonotypes between healthy human individuals. This table comes from immunoSEQ multiplex PCR, and its TCRdb copy is limited to in-frame clones, with some not included. The repertoire includes 1.6 million or so clones, less than 99% of them detected once, and roughly 0.36% sits in the top ten. The sequenced sample was naive CD4+ T cells sorted from blood. These receptors came from a man younger than 40 in good health. Both conserved end residues are part of each CDR3. The D gene is left open where the match is weak. Clone size, where shown, is once, few, many, or a class for clones that have expanded.

size	J	V	D	CDR3	DNA
-	TRBJ1-3	TRBV30	-	CAWSVQGNTIYF	TGTGCCTGGAGTGTACAAGGCAACACCATATATTTT
once	TRBJ1-3	TRBV9	-	CASSLSLAPSGNTIYF	TGTGCCAGCAGCCTATCGCTTGCCCCCTCTGGAAACACCATATATTTT
-	TRBJ2-1	TRBV4-1	-	CASSQDNHAGYNEQFF	TGCGCCAGCAGCCAAGATAATCACGCGGGGTACAATGAGCAGTTCTTC
-	TRBJ2-7	TRBV27	-	CASSLQMDSYEQYF	TGTGCCAGCAGTCTACAGATGGACTCCTACGAGCAGTACTTC
-	TRBJ2-1	TRBV5-1	-	CASSLKGPGEQFF	TGCGCCAGCAGCTTGAAGGGGCCGGGTGAGCAGTTCTTC
-	TRBJ2-2	TRBV11-2	TRBD2	CASSLVPPSGANTGELFF	TGTGCCAGCAGCTTAGTTCCCCCTAGCGGGGCGAACACCGGGGAGCTGTTTTTT
-	TRBJ2-1	TRBV14	-	CASSHFRWNEQFF	TGTGCCAGCAGCCATTTTAGGTGGAATGAGCAGTTCTTC
-	TRBJ2-1	TRBV25-1	-	CASSESGGRLYNEQFF	TGTGCCAGCAGTGAATCCGGGGGTAGGCTGTACAATGAGCAGTTCTTC
-	TRBJ2-1	TRBV4-2	TRBD2	CASSQVRGTTSRRASSYNEQFF	TGTGCCAGCAGCCAAGTTCGTGGGACTACCTCCCGGAGGGCTAGCTCCTACAATGAGCAGTTCTTC
-	TRBJ2-2	TRBV7-9	-	CASSLVPGGELFF	TGTGCCAGCAGCTTAGTCCCGGGCGGGGAGCTGTTTTTT
once	TRBJ2-7	TRBV5-5	-	CASSSGGYEQYF	TGTGCCAGCAGCTCTGGAGGCTACGAGCAGTACTTC
-	TRBJ2-7	TRBV28	-	CASSTGSYEQYF	TGTGCCAGCAGCACAGGGTCCTACGAGCAGTACTTC
-	TRBJ2-3	TRBV30	-	CAWKRPSTDTQYF	TGTGCCTGGAAAAGACCGAGCACAGATACGCAGTATTTT
-	TRBJ1-1	TRBV27	TRBD1	CASSWDRGTEAFF	TGTGCCAGCAGTTGGGACAGGGGGACTGAAGCTTTCTTT
-	TRBJ1-1	TRBV7-9	-	CASSLADRLNTEAFF	TGTGCCAGCAGCTTAGCAGACAGACTGAACACTGAAGCTTTCTTT
-	TRBJ2-7	TRBV11-3	-	CASSHRQAPYYEQYF	TGTGCCAGCAGCCACAGACAGGCTCCGTACTACGAGCAGTACTTC
-	TRBJ1-2	TRBV5-1	-	CASSLGEANYGYTF	TGCGCCAGCAGCTTGGGGGAGGCGAACTATGGCTACACCTTC
-	TRBJ1-2	TRBV9	-	CASSVGQENYGYTF	TGTGCCAGCAGCGTAGGACAGGAAAACTATGGCTACACCTTC
once	TRBJ1-4	TRBV7-8	TRBD1	CASSPDRVEEKLFF	TGTGCCAGCAGCCCGGACAGGGTTGAGGAAAAACTGTTTTTT
-	TRBJ1-4	TRBV12-5	-	CAWDRDAATNEKLFF	TGTGCTTGGGACCGTGATGCCGCAACTAATGAAAAACTGTTTTTT
-	TRBJ2-3	TRBV28	-	CASRTTGPTKTDTQYF	TGTGCCAGCAGAACCACGGGCCCGACCAAGACAGATACGCAGTATTTT
-	TRBJ2-3	TRBV28	TRBD1	CASSFGQGAIIGQDTQYF	TGTGCCAGCAGTTTTGGACAGGGGGCGATAATTGGGCAAGATACGCAGTATTTT
-	TRBJ2-7	TRBV15	-	CATLRGGTYEQYF	TGTGCCACCCTTCGAGGGGGGACCTACGAGCAGTACTTC
-	TRBJ2-1	TRBV4-3	TRBD1	CASSQDGTGEQFF	TGCGCCAGCAGCCAAGATGGGACAGGGGAGCAGTTCTTC
-	TRBJ2-1	TRBV14	TRBD1	CASSLRQGFYNEQFF	TGTGCCAGCAGCCTTCGACAGGGGTTCTACAATGAGCAGTTCTTC
-	TRBJ2-2	TRBV9	-	CASSRGAGELFF	TGTGCCAGCAGCCGAGGGGCCGGGGAGCTGTTTTTT
-	TRBJ2-7	TRBV19	TRBD1	CASKRTGEIYEQYF	TGTGCCAGTAAACGAACAGGGGAAATATACGAGCAGTACTTC
-	TRBJ2-7	TRBV5-1	TRBD2	CASSRGVSGREQYF	TGCGCCAGCAGTCGAGGGGTCAGCGGGAGAGAGCAGTACTTC
once	TRBJ2-7	TRBV14	TRBD1	CASSQVHRGSYEQYF	TGTGCCAGCAGCCAGGTTCACAGGGGTTCCTACGAGCAGTACTTC
-	TRBJ2-3	TRBV19	-	CASSMGSTDTQYF	TGTGCCAGTAGTATGGGCTCTACAGATACGCAGTATTTT
-	TRBJ2-5	TRBV11-3	TRBD2	CASSLESGTNQETQYF	TGTGCCAGCAGCTTAGAGTCCGGGACTAACCAAGAGACCCAGTACTTC
-	TRBJ2-1	TRBV10-1	-	CASSESSLAPYNEQFF	TGCGCCAGCAGTGAGTCGAGTCTAGCGCCTTACAATGAGCAGTTCTTC
-	TRBJ2-3	TRBV27	-	CASSRGSTDTQYF	TGTGCCAGCAGCCGAGGCAGCACAGATACGCAGTATTTT
few	TRBJ2-3	TRBV5-1	-	CASSLSDTQYF	TGCGCCAGCAGCTTGTCAGATACGCAGTATTTT
-	TRBJ2-2	TRBV19	-	CASSTTGVAGELFF	TGTGCCAGTAGTACTACGGGAGTAGCCGGGGAGCTGTTTTTT
-	TRBJ2-1	TRBV28	TRBD1	CASSLGQGARTGYEQFF	TGTGCCAGCAGTTTGGGACAGGGGGCGCGAACTGGTTATGAGCAGTTCTTC
-	TRBJ2-3	TRBV6-1	TRBD2	CASSDPPGSLAGDTQYF	TGTGCCAGCAGTGATCCCCCCGGGTCTCTAGCGGGGGATACGCAGTATTTT
-	TRBJ2-1	TRBV7-9	TRBD2	CASSLRTSERFSYNEQFF	TGTGCCAGCAGCTTACGTACTAGCGAGCGGTTCTCCTACAATGAGCAGTTCTTC
-	TRBJ2-7	TRBV6-5	TRBD2	CASSYSGRDEQYF	TGTGCCAGCAGTTACTCTGGGAGGGACGAGCAGTACTTC
-	TRBJ1-4	TRBV21-1	-	CASSKGSTGRRGKLFF	TGTGCCAGCAGCAAAGGCTCTACAGGGCGGAGGGGAAAACTGTTTTTT
-	TRBJ2-1	TRBV10-1	-	CASSEPERQAEQFF	TGCGCCAGCAGTGAGCCAGAAAGACAAGCGGAGCAGTTCTTC
-	TRBJ2-5	TRBV15	TRBD1	CATSRAAGGETQYF	TGTGCCACCAGCAGAGCGGCAGGGGGTGAGACCCAGTACTTC
-	TRBJ1-5	TRBV2	-	CASSLDRPGNQPQHF	TGTGCCAGCAGTTTGGACAGACCTGGGAATCAGCCCCAGCATTTT
-	TRBJ2-1	TRBV7-2	TRBD2	CASSSTRGRGSYNEQFF	TGTGCCAGCAGCTCGACCCGCGGGAGGGGCTCCTACAATGAGCAGTTCTTC
-	TRBJ1-5	TRBV18	-	CASSPRRGGAGNQPQHF	TGTGCCAGCTCCCCGCGAAGAGGAGGGGCAGGCAATCAGCCCCAGCATTTT
-	TRBJ1-1	TRBV7-8	TRBD1	CASSTTGGGLHTEAFF	TGTGCCAGCAGCACAACAGGGGGCGGTCTGCACACTGAAGCTTTCTTT
-	TRBJ1-1	TRBV7-9	-	CASSLQGIQRAFF	TGTGCCAGCAGCCTACAGGGCATCCAGAGGGCTTTCTTT
-	TRBJ1-3	TRBV5-4	TRBD1	CALGAGGLGSGNTIYF	TGTGCCCTCGGGGCAGGGGGTTTGGGGTCTGGAAACACCATATATTTT
-	TRBJ1-4	TRBV18	TRBD1	CASSPKPLFTGQEGLEKLFF	TGTGCCAGCTCCCCAAAGCCCCTCTTCACCGGACAGGAAGGCCTCGAAAAACTGTTTTTT